A single sample gave rise to the 10 T cell receptor beta chains below, sequenced in a study of cytomegalovirus exposure and HLA in healthy donors. This table comes from immunoSEQ multiplex PCR, and its TCRdb copy is limited to in-frame clones, with some not included. The table lists about 140,000 clones, around nine tenths of them singletons. The sequenced material came from PBMCs. The receptors here all came from a woman aged 18-29 years in good health and CMV-seropositive.

The chain recombines TRBV7-2 with TRBJ2-1; TRBD2 matches 13 bases. The CDR3 is 17 residues long. The germline V gene encodes CDR1 SGHTA and CDR2 FQGNSA. Losses at the gene ends were 5 bases for V and 5 bases for J; bases not matched to a gene: 9. CDR3 DNA: TGTGCCAGCAGCGTCCACCCACTAGCGGGAGGGGACAATGAGCAGTTCTTC. Protein: CASSVHPLAGGDNEQFF.

This chain joins TRBV6-1 and TRBJ2-3; a possible D gene is TRBD1 (6 bases). V gave up 11 bases and J gave up 3 bases, with 15 bases separating them. Germline V gene lookup returns CDR1 MNHNS and CDR2 SASEGT. CDR3 length equals 13 residues. This CDR3 reads CAVQGGGTDTQYF. DNA of the CDR3: TGTGCCGTCCAAGGGGGTGGAACAGATACGCAGTATTTT.

V gene TRBV18 combines with J gene TRBJ2-1; 8 positions agree with TRBD1. Trimming at V came to 5 bases and at J to 4 bases, leaving 16 bases not matched to a gene. The CDR3 runs 18 residues. CDR1 KGHSH and CDR2 LQKENI come from the germline V gene. CDR3 loop: CASSAIRPDRGLYNEQFF. As DNA, the CDR3 is TGTGCCAGCTCAGCAATACGACCCGACAGGGGTTTGTACAATGAGCAGTTCTTC.

The rearrangement joins TRBV11-2 to TRBJ2-7; 12 bases align to TRBD2. This CDR3 region has 17 residues. The germline V gene encodes CDR1 SGHAT and CDR2 FQNNGV. The junction had 16 bases not matched to a gene; V was cut back by 7 bases and J by 6 bases. CDR3 loop: CASTTLGASGRAGEQYF. CDR3 bases: TGTGCCAGCACCACCCTGGGGGCTAGCGGGAGGGCGGGCGAGCAGTACTTC.

V is TRBV5-1 and J is TRBJ1-6; tentative D call: TRBD1 (5 bases). The CDR3 has 16 amino acids. V lost 0 bases and J 6 bases, leaving 13 bases between the germline ends. CDR1 and CDR2 from the germline V gene are SGHRS and YFSETQ. The CDR3 nucleotides are TGCGCCAGCAGCTTGGGGACAATCAGCCTTAATTCACCCCTCCACTTT. As protein: CASSLGTISLNSPLHF.

The CDR3 region is CASGYGTDTQYF. CDR3 nucleotide sequence: TGTGCCAGCGGATACGGGACAGATACGCAGTATTTT. The chain is built from TRBV6-1 and TRBJ2-3; D gene unclear. The CDR3 contains 12 residues. The V and J ends lost 8 bases and 3 bases respectively, with 9 bases between them. The germline V gene has CDR1 MNHNS and CDR2 SASEGT.

In DNA, the CDR3 is TGTGCCAGCAGTTTACGGAGAGTCACCGGGGAGCTGTTTTTT. It translates to CASSLRRVTGELFF. This chain uses TRBV28 with TRBJ2-2; D gene unclear. The CDR3 runs 14 residues. Per the germline V gene, CDR1 is MDHEN and CDR2 is SYDVKM. Between the trimmed V and J ends, which lost 2 bases and 4 bases, there was a span of 8 bases.

A remark on this clone: At one end the junction does not follow the germline gene, possibly because of a read error. The chain employs TRBV4-2 and TRBJ2-3, with D perhaps matching TRBD2 (6 bases). This CDR3 is built from 14 residues. The germline V gene encodes CDR1 LGHNA and CDR2 YNFKEQ. CDR3 nucleotide sequence: TGTGCCAGCAGCCGCGGGGAGAGCACAGATACGCGGTATTTT. Protein product: CASSRGESTDTRYF.

The chain uses TRBV5-5 and TRBJ2-7, with 9 bases identical to TRBD2. This CDR3 contains 16 residues. CDR1 SGHKS and CDR2 YYEKEE come from the germline V gene (reference sequence). V lost 0 bases and J lost 4; bases outside the gene matches: 8. CDR3 region: CASSLDSGGRIYEQYF. The CDR3 region has the DNA TGTGCCAGCAGCTTGGACAGCGGGGGGCGAATTTACGAGCAGTACTTC.

The genes are TRBV12-2 and TRBJ2-6; TRBD1, the table's D call, lacks a check against the DNA. TRBV12-2 is termed a pseudogene. This CDR3 contains 16 residues. The CDR3, as DNA: TGTGCAAGTCGCTCTTTTACAGGGCACGGGGCCAACGTCCTGACTTTC. Its protein is CASRSFTGHGANVLTF.